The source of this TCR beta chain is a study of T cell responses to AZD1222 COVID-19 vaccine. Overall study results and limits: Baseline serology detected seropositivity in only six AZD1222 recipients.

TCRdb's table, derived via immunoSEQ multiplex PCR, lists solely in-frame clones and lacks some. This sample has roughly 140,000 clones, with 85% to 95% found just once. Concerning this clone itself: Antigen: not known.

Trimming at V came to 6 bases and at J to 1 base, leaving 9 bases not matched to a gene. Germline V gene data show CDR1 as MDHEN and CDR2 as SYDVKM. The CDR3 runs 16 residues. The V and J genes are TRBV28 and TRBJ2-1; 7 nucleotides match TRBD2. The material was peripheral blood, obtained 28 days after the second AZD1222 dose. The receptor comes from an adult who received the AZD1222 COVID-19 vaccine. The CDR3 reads CASSLTSGKSYNEQFF. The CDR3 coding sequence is TGTGCCAGCAGCCTAACGAGCGGGAAGTCCTACAATGAGCAGTTCTTC. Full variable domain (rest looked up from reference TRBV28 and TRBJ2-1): DVKVTQSSRYLVKRTGEKVFLECVQDMDHENMFWYRQDPGLGLRLIYFSYDVKMKEKGDIPEGYSVSREKKERFSLILESASTNQTSMYLCASSLTSGKSYNEQFFGPGTRLTVL.